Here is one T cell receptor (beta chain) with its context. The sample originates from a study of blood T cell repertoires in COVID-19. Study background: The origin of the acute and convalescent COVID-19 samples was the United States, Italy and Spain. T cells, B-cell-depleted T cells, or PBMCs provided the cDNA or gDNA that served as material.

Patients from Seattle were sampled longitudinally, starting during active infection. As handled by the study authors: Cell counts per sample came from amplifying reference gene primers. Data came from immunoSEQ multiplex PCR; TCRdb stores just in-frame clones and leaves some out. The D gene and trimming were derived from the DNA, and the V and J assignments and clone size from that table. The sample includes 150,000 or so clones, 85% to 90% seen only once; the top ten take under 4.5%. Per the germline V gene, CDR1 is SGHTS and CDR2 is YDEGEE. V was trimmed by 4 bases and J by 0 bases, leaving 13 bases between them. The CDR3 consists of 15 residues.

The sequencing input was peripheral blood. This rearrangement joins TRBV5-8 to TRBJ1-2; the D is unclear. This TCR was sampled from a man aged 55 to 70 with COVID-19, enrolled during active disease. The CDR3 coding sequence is TGTGCCAGCAGCCCCGCACCGACTACTAACTATGGCTACACCTTC. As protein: CASSPAPTTNYGYTF.